The clone carrying this T cell receptor beta chain was counted many times. The V end was cut by 1 base, the J end by 7 bases, with 11 bases between. The CDR3 extends over 14 amino acids. Germline assignment: CDR1 SGHTA and CDR2 FQGTGA. TCRdb re-derived calls from the RT-PCR reads in MiXCR, one entry per CDR3 protein. The sample contains hundreds of thousands of distinct CDR3 sequences, more than 13% of which appear only once. The V and J genes are TRBV7-3 and TRBJ2-1; D uncertain. This sequence was found in a female donor in good health, serving as a healthy control. The specimen sequenced was memory CD4+ T cells from blood. Here the CDR3 reads CASSLNDDPNEQFF. Written as DNA, the CDR3 is TGTGCCAGCAGCTTAAACGACGACCCTAATGAGCAGTTCTTC.